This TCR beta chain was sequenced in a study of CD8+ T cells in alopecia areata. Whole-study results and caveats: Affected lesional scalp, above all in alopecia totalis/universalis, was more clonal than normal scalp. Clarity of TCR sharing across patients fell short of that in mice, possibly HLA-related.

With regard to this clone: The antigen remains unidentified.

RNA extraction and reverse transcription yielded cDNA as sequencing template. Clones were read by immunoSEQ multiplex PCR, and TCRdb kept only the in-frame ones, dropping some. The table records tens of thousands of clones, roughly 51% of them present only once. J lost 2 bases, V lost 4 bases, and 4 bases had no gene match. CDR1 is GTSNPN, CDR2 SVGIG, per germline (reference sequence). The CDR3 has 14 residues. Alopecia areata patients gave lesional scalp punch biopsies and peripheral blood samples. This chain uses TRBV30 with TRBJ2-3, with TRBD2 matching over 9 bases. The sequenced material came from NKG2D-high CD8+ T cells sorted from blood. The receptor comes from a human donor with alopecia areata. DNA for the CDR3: TGTGCCTGGAAACTAGCGGGCCTCACAGATACGCAGTATTTT. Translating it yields CAWKLAGLTDTQYF.